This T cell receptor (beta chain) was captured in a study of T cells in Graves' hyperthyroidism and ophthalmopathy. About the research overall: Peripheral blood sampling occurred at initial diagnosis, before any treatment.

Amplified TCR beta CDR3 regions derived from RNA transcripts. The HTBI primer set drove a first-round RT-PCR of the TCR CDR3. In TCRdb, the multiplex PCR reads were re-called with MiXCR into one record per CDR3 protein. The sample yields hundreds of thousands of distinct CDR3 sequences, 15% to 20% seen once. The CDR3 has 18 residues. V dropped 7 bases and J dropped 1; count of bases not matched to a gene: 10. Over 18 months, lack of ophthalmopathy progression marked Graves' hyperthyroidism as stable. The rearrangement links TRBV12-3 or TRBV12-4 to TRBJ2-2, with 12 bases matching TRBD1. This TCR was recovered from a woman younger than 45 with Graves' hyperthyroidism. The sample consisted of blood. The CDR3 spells CASTPGQGAILNTGELFF. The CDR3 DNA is TGTGCCAGCACCCCGGGACAGGGGGCTATTTTGAACACCGGGGAGCTGTTTTTT.